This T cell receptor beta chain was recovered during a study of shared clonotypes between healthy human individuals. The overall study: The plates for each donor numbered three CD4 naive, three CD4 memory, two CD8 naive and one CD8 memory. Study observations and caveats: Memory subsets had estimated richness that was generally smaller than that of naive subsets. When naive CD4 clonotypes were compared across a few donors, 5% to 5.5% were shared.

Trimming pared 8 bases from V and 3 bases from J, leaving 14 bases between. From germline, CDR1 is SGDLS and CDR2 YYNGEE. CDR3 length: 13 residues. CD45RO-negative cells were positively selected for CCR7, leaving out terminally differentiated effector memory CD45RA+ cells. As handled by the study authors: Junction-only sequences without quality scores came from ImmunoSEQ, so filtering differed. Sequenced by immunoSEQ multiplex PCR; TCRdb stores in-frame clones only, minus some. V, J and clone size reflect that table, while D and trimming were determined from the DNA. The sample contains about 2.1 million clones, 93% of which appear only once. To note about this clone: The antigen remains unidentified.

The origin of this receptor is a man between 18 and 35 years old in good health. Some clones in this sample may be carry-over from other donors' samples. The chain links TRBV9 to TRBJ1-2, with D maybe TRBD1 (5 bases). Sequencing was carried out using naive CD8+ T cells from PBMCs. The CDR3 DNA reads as TGTGCCAGTTCCGGACACTCCGACTATGGCTACACCTTC. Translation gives CASSGHSDYGYTF.